Each of the 4 T cell receptor beta chains below was sequenced from the same sample in a study of T cells after yellow fever vaccination. TCRdb re-called the 5' RACE reads with MiXCR, one entry per CDR3 protein. Among some 560,000 distinct CDR3 sequences listed, around 21% were seen once. The specimen comprised PBMCs, sampled 15 days after the yellow fever booster vaccination. The receptors were sampled from a man aged 30-40 years who received the YFV17D yellow fever vaccine.

CDR3 coding DNA: TGTGCCAGCAGTACGGAGACAAGGAACACCGGGGAGCTGTTTTTT. This codes for CASSTETRNTGELFF. This chain links TRBV6-1 with TRBJ2-2; D is ambiguous. CDR1 MNHNS and CDR2 SASEGT come from the germline V gene. V was shortened by 5 bases and J by 1 base, with 11 bases between the two germline ends. CDR3 length: 15 residues.

The gene calls are TRBV20-1 and TRBJ2-5, with 8 bases matching TRBD1. With V trimmed by 5 bases and J by 1 base, 3 bases remained unmatched. The CDR3 is 13 amino acids. CDR1 is DFQATT and CDR2 is SNEGSKA in the germline V gene (reference sequence). In nucleotides, the CDR3 is TGCAGTGCTGACAGGGGTGCCCAAGAGACCCAGTACTTC. Its protein is CSADRGAQETQYF.

This rearrangement joins TRBV10-3 to TRBJ2-5; D possibly corresponds to TRBD1 (6 bases). V was clipped by 0 bases and J by 4 bases, with 6 bases between them. The germline gives CDR1 ENHRY, CDR2 SYGVKD. The CDR3 is made up of 13 amino acids. Here the CDR3 reads CAISESGGETQYF. In DNA, the CDR3 is TGTGCCATCAGTGAGTCAGGGGGAGAGACCCAGTACTTC.

J is TRBJ2-1 and V is TRBV2; 11 bases map to TRBD2. The CDR3 totals 15 residues. V was pared by 6 bases and J by 5 bases, with 6 bases of the junction left unmatched. Germline CDR1 and CDR2: SNHLY and FYNNEI. CDR3 in amino acids: CASSSSTSGNNEQFF. As DNA, the CDR3 is TGTGCCAGCAGCTCTTCGACTAGCGGGAACAATGAGCAGTTCTTC.